This is a list of T cell receptor beta chains from one sample in a study of blood T cell repertoires in COVID-19. Some clones are missing from TCRdb's copy, which holds only in-frame ones; the method was immunoSEQ multiplex PCR. The sample shows some 150,000 clones, more than 85% of them seen only once. The source material was PBMCs or T cells enriched from blood (not recorded which). These receptors were taken from a human donor with acute COVID-19. The donor label of this sample is uncertain. The conserved cysteine and the conserved F or W are not part of the CDR3 here.

v_gene	CDR3aa
TRBV27	ASRGHDSMNTEAF
TRBV18	ASSPAGTGVYEQY
TRBV13	ASSSRTSGGPGSGELF
TRBV2	ASAPNRGGNEQY
TRBV24-1	ATSQQGSSNQPQH
TRBV5-6	ASTTQTGDVSYEQY
TRBV5-8	ASSSGWGEETEAF
TRBV6-1	ASSEVTGGLGAF
TRBV15	ATSARDRKETQY
TRBV30	AWIIRGKTEAF
TRBV19	ASSIVAGNYGYT
TRBV25-1	ASSELAGPASGYT
TRBV7-3	ASSLFGGGNTDTQY
TRBV28	ASTTYSSGNTIY
TRBV4-2	ASSQLKGGSGKQETQY
TRBV4-1	ASSPLPGIANTIY
TRBV9	ASSSTRNEQF
TRBV4-1	ASSHQQGDTEAF
TRBV24-1	ATSDPTDRAGNTIY
TRBV2	ASSGALYRSGELF
TRBV6-6	ASSQDRGNYGYT
TRBV11-2	ASSFAGLGQF
TRBV2	ASSDRGRTEAF
TRBV6-5	ASRRDEQF
TRBV18	ASSPTSGGSYEQY
TRBV27	ASSLSAGVTGELF
TRBV23-1	ASSPPNYYPGANVLT
TRBV19	ASGGPPDTDTQY
TRBV25-1	ASSGTGSAETQY
TRBV18	ASSPPGHLNTEAF
TRBV14	ASSQRDYRGGYGYT
TRBV9	ASSVFNSGAADTQY
TRBV29-1	SVKPGGFYNEQF
TRBV2	AGGGGTDTQY
TRBV4-2	ASSQDHRGGHNSPLH
TRBV2	ASSGLSEETTPYEQY
TRBV4-2	ASSQEPLAGGRNEQF
TRBV5-5	ASSFIPERGIRNSPLH
TRBV29-1	SVGGGSYNEQF
TRBV10-3	ATRSTALSNYGYT
TRBV6-5	ASMLRTLSYEQY
TRBV7-2	ASSVGLAGDGEQF
TRBV5-6	ASSSGGTHDSPQH
TRBV27	ASSPWGEANQPQH
TRBV12-2	ASRPLAGGPRGFNEQF
TRBV5-1	ASSLEPDYGYT
TRBV7-2	ASSLGARGYT
TRBV12-3/TRBV12-4	ASTVTGVHGYT
TRBV11-2	ASSLDRREAF
TRBV29-1	SVQGRKGTGELF
TRBV19	ASSPSGLGANEQF
TRBV23-1	AGPNNLAGGSQETQY
TRBV19	ASSIRGGGRETQY
TRBV5-1	ASSPTGTGDHEQY
TRBV7-9	ASSHGRGGNQPQH
TRBV11-2	ASSLRGAGEAF
TRBV5-8	ASSFYPGQGNSPLH
TRBV7-9	ASSPTGQTNTGELF
TRBV19	ASSTGGGQGETQY
TRBV4-1	ASSRTPGQGNSPLH